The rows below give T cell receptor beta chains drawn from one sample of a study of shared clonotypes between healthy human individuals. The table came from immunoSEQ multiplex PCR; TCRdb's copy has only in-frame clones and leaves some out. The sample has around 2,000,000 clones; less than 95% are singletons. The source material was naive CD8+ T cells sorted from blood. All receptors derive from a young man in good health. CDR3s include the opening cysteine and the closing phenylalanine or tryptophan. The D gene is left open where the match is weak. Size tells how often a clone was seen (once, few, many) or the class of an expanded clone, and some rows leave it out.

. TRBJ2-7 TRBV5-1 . TGCGCCAGCAGTAGTATTCGGGGAGACGAGCAGTACTTC CASSSIRGDEQYF
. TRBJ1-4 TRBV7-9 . TGTGCCAGCAGCGAATTCGAGGGAGAAAGGGAAAAACTGTTTTTT CASSEFEGEREKLFF
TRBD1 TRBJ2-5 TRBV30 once TGTGCCTGGATCCAAGGGGACAGGGGCCCCCCAAGGCAAGAGACCCAGTACTTC CAWIQGDRGPPRQETQYF
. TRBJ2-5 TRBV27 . TGTGCCAGCAGTCCGCAAGAGACCCAGTACTTC CASSPQETQYF
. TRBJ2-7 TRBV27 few TGTGCCAGCAGTCCGACGGGGGCCGAGCAGTACTTC CASSPTGAEQYF
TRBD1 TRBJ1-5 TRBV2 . TGTGCCAGCTCCAACCCGACAGGGAATCAGCCCCAGCATTTT CASSNPTGNQPQHF
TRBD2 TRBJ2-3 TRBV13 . TGTGCCAGCAGCCCTCTTGGGGCGGGGGGGCAAGGAACCACAGATACGCAGTATTTT CASSPLGAGGQGTTDTQYF
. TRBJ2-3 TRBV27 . TGTGCCAGCAGTCCGTCGACAGATACGCAGTATTTT CASSPSTDTQYF
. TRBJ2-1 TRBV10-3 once TGTGCCATCAGTCTTCATACCGAGGTTGAGCAGTTCTTC CAISLHTEVEQFF
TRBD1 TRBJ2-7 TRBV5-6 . TGTGCCAGCAGCCCGGGACAGGGATTTTACGAGCAGTACTTC CASSPGQGFYEQYF
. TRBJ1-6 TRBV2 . TGTGCCAGCAGTGTAGGGCGACGGATCAGTTATAATTCACCCCTCCACTTT CASSVGRRISYNSPLHF
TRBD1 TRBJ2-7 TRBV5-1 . TGCGCCAGCAGCTTCTGGACAGGGCAGGAGCAGTACTTC CASSFWTGQEQYF
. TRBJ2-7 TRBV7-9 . TGTGCCAGCAGCTTAGCGCATGAAGGGCTGGACTACGAGCAGTACTTC CASSLAHEGLDYEQYF
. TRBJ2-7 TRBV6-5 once TGTGCCAGCAGTGACCTACGATATGGGCAGTACTTC CASSDLRYGQYF
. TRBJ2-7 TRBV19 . TGTGCCAGTAGTATGTACAACAGCCTCGAGCAGTACTTC CASSMYNSLEQYF
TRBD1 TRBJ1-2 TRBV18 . TGTGCCAGCTCACCACCGGCTGACAGGGGCTATGGCTACACCTTC CASSPPADRGYGYTF
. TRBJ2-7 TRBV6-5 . TGTGCCAGCAGTGATACGGGACGTGCCTACGAGCAGTACTTC CASSDTGRAYEQYF
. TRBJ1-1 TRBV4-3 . TGCGCCAGCAGCCAAGATCTGGGATTGAACACTGAAGCTTTCTTT CASSQDLGLNTEAFF
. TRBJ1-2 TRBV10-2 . TGCGCCAGCAGTGATTCGGGGTCGGGGAAATATGGCTACACCTTC CASSDSGSGKYGYTF
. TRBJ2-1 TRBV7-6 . TGTGCCAGCAGCCCATTAACCTCAGAGGGTGAATCCTACAATGAGCAGTTCTTC CASSPLTSEGESYNEQFF
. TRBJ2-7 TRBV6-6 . TGTGCCAGCAGTTACTCCGACTCCTCCTACGAGCAGTACTTC CASSYSDSSYEQYF
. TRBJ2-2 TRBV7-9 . TGTGCCAGCAGCCAAATCCCCACCGGGGAGCTGTTTTTT CASSQIPTGELFF
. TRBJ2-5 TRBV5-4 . TGTGCCAGCAGCGCGGGACTTTTACAAGAGACCCAGTACTTC CASSAGLLQETQYF
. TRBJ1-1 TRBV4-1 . TGCGCCAGCAGCCAAGTAGGATCGGAGATTGAAGCTTTCTTT CASSQVGSEIEAFF
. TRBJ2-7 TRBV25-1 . TGTGCCAGCAGTGAGGTGGCCCCCTACGAGCAGTACTTC CASSEVAPYEQYF
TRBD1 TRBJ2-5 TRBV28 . TGTGCCAGCAGTGCTCGACAGGGGATACAAGAGACCCAGTACTTC CASSARQGIQETQYF
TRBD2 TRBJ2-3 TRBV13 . TGTGCCAGCAGCTTCTGGACTAGCGGGATTACAGATACGCAGTATTTT CASSFWTSGITDTQYF
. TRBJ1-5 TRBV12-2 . TGTGCAAGTCGCCGCTGGAGGAGTAGCAATCAGCCCCAGCATTTT CASRRWRSSNQPQHF
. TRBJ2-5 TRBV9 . TGTGCCAGCAGCGTAGACTCCGACCCGGGCGAGACCCAGTACTTC CASSVDSDPGETQYF
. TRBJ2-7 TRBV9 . TGTGCCAGCAGCGTAGGAGCAGGGGGGACTTACGAGCAGTACTTC CASSVGAGGTYEQYF
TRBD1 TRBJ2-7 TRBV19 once TGTGCCAGTAGTGGAGGGACAGGGGCCTACGAGCAGTACTTC CASSGGTGAYEQYF
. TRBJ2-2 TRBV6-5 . TGTGCCAGCAGTACGGACAAAGACACCGGGGAGCTGTTTTTT CASSTDKDTGELFF
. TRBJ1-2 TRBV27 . TGTGCCAGCAGTTTCAGCGGGGTATCTTACTATGGCTACACCTTC CASSFSGVSYYGYTF
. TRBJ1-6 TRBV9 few TGTGCCAGCAGCGTAGGAGATTCACCCCTCCACTTT CASSVGDSPLHF
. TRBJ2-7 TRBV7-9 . TGTGCCAGCAGCTTACAGGGGGGGACAAGCTCCTACGAGCAGTACTTC CASSLQGGTSSYEQYF